This is a list of T cell receptor beta chains from one sample in a study of T cells in tumors after PD-1 blockade. Here immunoSEQ multiplex PCR was the method, and the copy in TCRdb shows in-frame clones only, minus some. The sample shows around 34,000 clones, 73% of them seen only once. The material sequenced was PBMCs, taken after anti-PD-1 treatment. These receptor sequences come from a human donor with basal cell carcinoma. CDR3s include the opening cysteine and the closing phenylalanine or tryptophan. The D gene is left open where the match is weak. Some rows mark clone size as missing; the rest say once, few, many or name a class of expanded clone.

v_gene	abundance	j_gene	d_gene	CDR3aa	CDR3nt
TRBV9	.	TRBJ1-4	.	CASSPSRHEKLFF	TGTGCCAGCAGCCCCTCGAGACATGAAAAACTGTTTTTT
TRBV7-2	few	TRBJ1-4	.	CASSQAGQGYEKLFF	TGTGCCAGCAGCCAAGCGGGGCAGGGGTATGAAAAACTGTTTTTT
TRBV28	.	TRBJ2-3	.	CASSFWSADTQYF	TGTGCCAGCAGTTTCTGGTCAGCAGATACGCAGTATTTT
TRBV21-1	.	TRBJ2-1	.	CASSNHLRDRESYNEQFF	TGTGCCAGCAGCAATCATCTTCGGGACAGGGAGTCCTACAATGAGCAGTTCTTC
TRBV7-2	.	TRBJ2-1	TRBD2	CASSLVFGGGTYNEQFF	TGTGCCAGCAGCTTAGTTTTTGGCGGGGGGACCTACAATGAGCAGTTCTTC
TRBV9	.	TRBJ2-1	TRBD2	CASSVLAGGHNEQFF	TGTGCCAGCAGCGTTCTAGCGGGGGGACACAATGAGCAGTTCTTC
TRBV9	few	TRBJ1-3	.	CASSPPATGHSGNTIYF	TGTGCCAGCAGCCCCCCTGCGACAGGCCACTCTGGAAACACCATATATTTT
TRBV19	few	TRBJ1-6	TRBD1	CASSNTGGRSPLHF	TGTGCCAGTAGTAATACAGGGGGCAGATCACCCCTCCACTTT
TRBV3-1/TRBV3-2	few	TRBJ1-2	TRBD1	CASSQAGQGKGGYTF	TGTGCCAGCAGCCAAGCTGGACAGGGAAAAGGGGGCTACACCTTC
TRBV19	.	TRBJ2-1	TRBD2	CASSQREANEQFF	TGTGCCAGTAGCCAGCGGGAGGCCAATGAGCAGTTCTTC